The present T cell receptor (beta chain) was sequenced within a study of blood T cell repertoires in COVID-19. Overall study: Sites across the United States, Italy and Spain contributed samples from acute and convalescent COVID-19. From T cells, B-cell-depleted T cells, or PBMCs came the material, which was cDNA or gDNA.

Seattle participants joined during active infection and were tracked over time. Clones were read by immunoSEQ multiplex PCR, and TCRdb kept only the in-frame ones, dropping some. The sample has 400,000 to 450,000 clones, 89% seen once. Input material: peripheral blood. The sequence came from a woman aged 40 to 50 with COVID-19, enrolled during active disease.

This CDR3 reads CASSSDRNSEEFF. For the CDR3, the DNA is TGTGCCAGCAGTTCAGACAGGAACTCCGAGGAGTTCTTC. The chain joins TRBV12-3 or TRBV12-4 to TRBJ2-1; tentatively, D is TRBD1 (6 bases). The CDR3 loop spans 13 amino acids. The V gene lost 4 bases and the J gene lost 14 bases, with 18 bases spanning the gap.